The 15 T cell receptor beta chains listed next were all sequenced from one sample in a study of identical twins. MiXCR, applied by TCRdb to the 5' RACE reads, yields one record per CDR3 protein. The sample records around 500,000 distinct CDR3 sequences, 11% to 15% being singletons. These records were also assigned to another study, of yellow fever vaccine responses in identical twins.

Material: CD4+ T cells sorted from blood. The receptors here all came from a woman between 18 and 29 years old in good health.

A few counts support this clonotype. V is TRBV11-2 and J is TRBJ2-7; tentatively, D is TRBD1 or TRBD2 (6 bases each). Germline V gives CDR1 SGHAT, CDR2 FQNNGV. The CDR3 loop spans 16 amino acids. V shed 5 bases and J shed 3 bases, with 20 bases lying between them. The CDR3 region has the DNA TGTGCCAGCAGCGTAACAGGTGGGGGGCCCCTCTACGAGCAGTACTTC. It codes for CASSVTGGGPLYEQYF.

The chain is built from TRBV5-6 and TRBJ2-2; tentatively, D is TRBD1 (5 bases). The CDR3 sequence is 13 residues long. Trimming took off 9 bases at V and 8 bases at J, with 17 bases between the two ends. Germline V gene data show CDR1 as SGHDT and CDR2 as YYEEEE. The CDR3 sequence is CAIGLGLLGELFF. The CDR3 nucleotides are TGTGCCATCGGCTTGGGGCTCCTGGGGGAGCTGTTTTTT.

The chain has TRBV2 and TRBJ2-3; D not certain. From germline, CDR1 is SNHLY and CDR2 FYNNEI. The CDR3 has 13 residues. V lost 5 bases and J lost 1, with 7 bases in between. The CDR3 bases are TGTGCCAGCAGTAACCTGGGCACAGATACGCAGTATTTT. It encodes CASSNLGTDTQYF.

This clonotype showed up just a few times. CDR3 residues: CASSRGLADEQYF. The CDR3 nucleotides read TGTGCCAGCAGCCGGGGACTAGCGGACGAGCAGTACTTC. The chain has TRBV7-3 and TRBJ2-7, with 11 bases that match TRBD2. The CDR3 totals 13 residues. Germline CDR1 reads SGHTA; CDR2 reads FQGTGA. V shed 5 bases, J shed 5 bases, and the junction held 2 bases outside the gene matches.

Only a few counts were recorded for this clonotype. The chain is built from TRBV4-3 and TRBJ1-4; no firm D call. Between the trimmed V and J ends, which lost 0 bases and 1 base, there was a span of 6 bases. The CDR3 runs to 15 residues. CDR1 is LGHNA and CDR2 is YSLEER in the germline V gene. DNA for the CDR3: TGCGCCAGCAGCCAAGATCTAGGAACTAATGAAAAACTGTTTTTT. Its protein is CASSQDLGTNEKLFF.

This clonotype was detected only a few times. The rearrangement uses TRBV18 and TRBJ2-7, with D possibly TRBD2 on 6 matching bases. V lost 6 bases to trimming and J lost 4 bases, with 13 bases between them. Germline loops: CDR1 KGHSH, CDR2 LQKENI. The CDR3 runs 13 residues. CDR3 DNA: TGTGCCAGCTCTGGGGGGAACGATTACGAGCAGTACTTC. Protein: CASSGGNDYEQYF.

This clonotype was seen a few times. The V and J genes are TRBV6-1 and TRBJ2-7, with 7 bases lining up with TRBD1. There are 15 residues in the CDR3. Germline V CDR1 and CDR2: MNHNS, SASEGT. The trim removed 7 bases at V and 3 bases at J, leaving 12 bases unmatched. The DNA for the CDR3 is TGTGCCAGCATCCCAGGGTCCAGGGGGTACTACGAGCAGTACTTC. Its protein is CASIPGSRGYYEQYF.

The CDR3 region is CASSSGMRNYGYTF. CDR3 bases: TGTGCCAGCAGCTCAGGGATGCGGAACTATGGCTACACCTTC. This rearrangement joins TRBV3-1 to TRBJ1-2; weak D call: TRBD1 (5 bases). This CDR3 spans 14 amino acids. V was trimmed by 5 bases and J by 2 bases, leaving 12 bases between them. Per germline, CDR1 LGHDT and CDR2 YNNKEL (reference sequence).

This clonotype was seen a handful of times. The genes are TRBV6-1 and TRBJ2-7; D unresolved. The germline V and J ends were trimmed by 0 bases and 4 bases, with 13 bases remaining between them. Germline assignment: CDR1 MNHNS and CDR2 SASEGT. This CDR3 comprises 15 residues. CDR3 residues: CASSEAGGLLYEQYF. The CDR3 nucleotides are TGTGCCAGCAGTGAAGCGGGCGGCCTCCTATACGAGCAGTACTTC.

V is TRBV5-1 and J is TRBJ2-7; perhaps D is TRBD1 or TRBD2 (5 bases each). Trimming stripped 4 bases from V and 7 bases from J, with 15 bases between. CDR3 length equals 13 residues. CDR1 is SGHRS, CDR2 YFSETQ, per germline. The CDR3 region is CASSPGRPREQYF. CDR3 sequence (DNA): TGCGCCAGCAGCCCGGGACGGCCTCGTGAGCAGTACTTC.

The chain couples TRBV24-1 to TRBJ1-1; 7 nucleotides align to TRBD1. CDR3 size: 13 residues. Germline V CDR1 and CDR2: KGHDR, SFDVKD. Trimming cost V 9 bases and J 4 bases; bases outside gene matches: 7. CDR3 bases: TGTGCCACCGCGGAGGGGGCGCGCACTGAAGCTTTCTTT. Protein product: CATAEGARTEAFF.

This clonotype has a handful of counts. This chain uses TRBV7-2 with TRBJ2-3; D perhaps matches TRBD2 (6 bases). V was shortened by 3 bases and J by 0 bases, with 13 bases between the two germline ends. The CDR3 totals 16 residues. Per germline, CDR1 SGHTA and CDR2 FQGNSA. The CDR3 protein is CASSFGGKTSTDTQYF. The CDR3 DNA reads as TGTGCCAGCAGCTTTGGCGGGAAGACTAGCACAGATACGCAGTATTTT.

This clonotype was seen more than once but under ten times. J is TRBJ1-5 and V is TRBV19; D might be TRBD1 (5 bases). The CDR3 extends over 13 amino acids. V lost 3 bases and J lost 4, with 7 bases in between. Germline CDR1 LNHDA, CDR2 SQIVND (reference sequence). CDR3 DNA: TGTGCCAGTAGTATGGGACTTAATCAGCCCCAGCATTTT. Amino acid sequence: CASSMGLNQPQHF. The complete variable domain, with remaining parts taken from reference TRBV19 and TRBJ1-5, reads DGGITQSPKYLFRKEGQNVTLSCEQNLNHDAMYWYRQDPGQGLRLIYYSQIVNDFQKGDIAEGYSVSREKKESFPLTVTSAQKNPTAFYLCASSMGLNQPQHFGDGTRLSIL.

The chain links TRBV15 to TRBJ2-7, with 10 bases identical to TRBD1. Germline lookup yields CDR1 LNHNV and CDR2 YYDKDF (reference sequence). There are 14 residues in the CDR3. The V and J ends lost 5 bases and 8 bases, in that order; junction bases with no gene match: 9. The CDR3 DNA reads as TGTGCCACCAGCGCAGACAGGGGGCGCATCAAGCAGTACTTC. As protein: CATSADRGRIKQYF.

This clonotype was counted only a few times. The rearrangement links TRBV6-1 to TRBJ1-2, with 7 bases identical to TRBD1. V gave up 6 bases and J gave up 4 bases; unmatched junction bases: 5. From germline, CDR1 is MNHNS and CDR2 SASEGT. The CDR3 runs to 13 residues. The CDR3: CASRSGQLYGYTF. The CDR3 nucleotides are TGTGCCAGCAGATCGGGACAGCTCTATGGCTACACCTTC.